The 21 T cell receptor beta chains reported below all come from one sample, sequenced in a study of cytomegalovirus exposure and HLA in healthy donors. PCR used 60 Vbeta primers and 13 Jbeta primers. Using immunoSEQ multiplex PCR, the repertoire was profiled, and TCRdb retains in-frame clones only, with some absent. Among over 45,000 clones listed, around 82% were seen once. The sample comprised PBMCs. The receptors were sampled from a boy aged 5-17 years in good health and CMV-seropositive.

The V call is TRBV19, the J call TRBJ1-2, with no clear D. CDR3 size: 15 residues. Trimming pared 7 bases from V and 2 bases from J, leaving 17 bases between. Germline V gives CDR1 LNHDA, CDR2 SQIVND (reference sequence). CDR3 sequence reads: CASTTLYLRNYGYTF. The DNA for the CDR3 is TGTGCCAGTACCACGTTATATCTCAGGAACTATGGCTACACCTTC. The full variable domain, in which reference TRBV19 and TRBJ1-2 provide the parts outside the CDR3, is DGGITQSPKYLFRKEGQNVTLSCEQNLNHDAMYWYRQDPGQGLRLIYYSQIVNDFQKGDIAEGYSVSREKKESFPLTVTSAQKNPTAFYLCASTTLYLRNYGYTFGSGTRLTVV.

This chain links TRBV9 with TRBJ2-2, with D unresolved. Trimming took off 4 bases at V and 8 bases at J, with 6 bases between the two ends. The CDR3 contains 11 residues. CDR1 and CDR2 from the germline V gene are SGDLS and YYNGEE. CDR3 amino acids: CASSSLGELFF. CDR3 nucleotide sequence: TGTGCCAGCAGCTCCCTGGGGGAGCTGTTTTTT.

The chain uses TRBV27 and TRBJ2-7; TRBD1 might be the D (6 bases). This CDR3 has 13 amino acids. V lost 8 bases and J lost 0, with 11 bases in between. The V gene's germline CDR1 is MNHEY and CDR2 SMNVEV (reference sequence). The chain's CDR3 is CASQKDSSYEQYF. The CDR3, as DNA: TGTGCCAGCCAAAAGGACAGCTCCTACGAGCAGTACTTC.

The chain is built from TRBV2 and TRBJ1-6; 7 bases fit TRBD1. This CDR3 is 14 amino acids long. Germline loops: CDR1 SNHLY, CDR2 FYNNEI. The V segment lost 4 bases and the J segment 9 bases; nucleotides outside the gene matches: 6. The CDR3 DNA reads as TGTGCCAGCAGTGGCGGGACAGCTAGTTCACCCCTCCACTTT. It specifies CASSGGTASSPLHF.

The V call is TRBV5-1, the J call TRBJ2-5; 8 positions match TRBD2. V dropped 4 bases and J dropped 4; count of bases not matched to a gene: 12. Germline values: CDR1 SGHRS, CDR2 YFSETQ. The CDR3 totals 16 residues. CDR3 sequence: CASSPTGGPPRETQYF. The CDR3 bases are TGCGCCAGCAGCCCTACGGGGGGGCCCCCAAGAGAGACCCAGTACTTC.

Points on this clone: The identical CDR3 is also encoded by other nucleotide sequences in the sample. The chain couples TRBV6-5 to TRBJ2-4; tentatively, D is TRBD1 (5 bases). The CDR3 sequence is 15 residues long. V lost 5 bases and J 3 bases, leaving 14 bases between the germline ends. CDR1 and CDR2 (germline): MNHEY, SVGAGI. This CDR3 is CASSRQQANKNIQYF. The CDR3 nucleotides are TGTGCCAGCAGTAGACAACAGGCTAACAAAAACATTCAGTACTTC.

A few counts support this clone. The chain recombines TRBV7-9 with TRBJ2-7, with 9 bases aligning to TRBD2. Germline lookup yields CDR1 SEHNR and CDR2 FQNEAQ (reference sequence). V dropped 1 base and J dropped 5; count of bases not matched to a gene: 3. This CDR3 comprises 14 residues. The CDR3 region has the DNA TGTGCCAGCAGCTTAGGCGGGGGGGTCAACGAGCAGTACTTC. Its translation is CASSLGGGVNEQYF.

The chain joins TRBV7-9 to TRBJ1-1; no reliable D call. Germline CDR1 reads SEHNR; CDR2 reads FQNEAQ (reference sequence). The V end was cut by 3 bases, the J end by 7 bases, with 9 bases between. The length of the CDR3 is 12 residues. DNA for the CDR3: TGTGCCAGCAGCTTCCCTCGGGATGAAGCTTTCTTT. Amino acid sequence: CASSFPRDEAFF.

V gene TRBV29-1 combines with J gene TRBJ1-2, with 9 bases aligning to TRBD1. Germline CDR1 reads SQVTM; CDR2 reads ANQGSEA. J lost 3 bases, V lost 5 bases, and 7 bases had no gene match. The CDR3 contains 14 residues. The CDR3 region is CSVTPGQGDYGYTF. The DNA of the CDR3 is TGCAGCGTTACTCCGGGACAGGGAGACTATGGCTACACCTTC. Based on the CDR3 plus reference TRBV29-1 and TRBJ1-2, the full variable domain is SAVISQKPSRDICQRGTSLTIQCQVDSQVTMMFWYRQQPGQSLTLIATANQGSEATYESGFVIDKFPISRPNLTFSTLTVSNMSPEDSSIYLCSVTPGQGDYGYTFGSGTRLTVV.

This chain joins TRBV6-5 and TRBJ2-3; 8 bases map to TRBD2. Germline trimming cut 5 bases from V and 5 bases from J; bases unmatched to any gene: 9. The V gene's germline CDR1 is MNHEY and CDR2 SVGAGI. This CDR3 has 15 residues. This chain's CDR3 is CASSQGGGYIDTQYF. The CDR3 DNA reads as TGTGCCAGCAGTCAGGGCGGGGGGTACATAGATACGCAGTATTTT.

The CDR3 reads CASSEERSQETQYF. Here the CDR3 DNA reads TGTGCCAGCAGTGAAGAGCGGTCTCAAGAGACCCAGTACTTC. The V call is TRBV2, the J call TRBJ2-5; the D gene is possibly TRBD2 (5 bases). V was pared by 1 base and J by 2 bases, with 8 bases between. Germline V gene sequence: CDR1 SNHLY, CDR2 FYNNEI. The CDR3 runs to 14 residues.

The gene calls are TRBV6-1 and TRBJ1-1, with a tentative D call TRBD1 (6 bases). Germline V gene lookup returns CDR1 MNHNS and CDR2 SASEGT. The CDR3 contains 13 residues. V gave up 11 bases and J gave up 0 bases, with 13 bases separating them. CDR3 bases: TGTGCCTGCTACGGGACAATGAACACTGAAGCTTTCTTT. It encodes CACYGTMNTEAFF.

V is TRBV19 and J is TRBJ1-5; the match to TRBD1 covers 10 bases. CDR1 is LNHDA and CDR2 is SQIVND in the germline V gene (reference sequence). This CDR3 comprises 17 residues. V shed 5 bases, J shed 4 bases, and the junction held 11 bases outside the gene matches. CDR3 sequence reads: CASSLGRWDRGNQPQHF. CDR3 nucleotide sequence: TGTGCCAGTAGTCTAGGCCGTTGGGACAGGGGAAATCAGCCCCAGCATTTT.

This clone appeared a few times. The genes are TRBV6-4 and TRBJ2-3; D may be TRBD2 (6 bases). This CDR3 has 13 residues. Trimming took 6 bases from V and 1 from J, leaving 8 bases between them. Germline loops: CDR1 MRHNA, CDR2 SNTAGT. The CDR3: CASSPGGTDTQYF. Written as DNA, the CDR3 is TGTGCCAGCAGCCCGGGGGGCACAGATACGCAGTATTTT.

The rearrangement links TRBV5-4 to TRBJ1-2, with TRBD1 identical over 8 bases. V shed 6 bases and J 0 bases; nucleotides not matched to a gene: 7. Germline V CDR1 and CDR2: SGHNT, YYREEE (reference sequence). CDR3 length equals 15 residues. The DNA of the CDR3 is TGTGCCAGCATAGGACAGGGAGAAACTAACTATGGCTACACCTTC. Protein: CASIGQGETNYGYTF.

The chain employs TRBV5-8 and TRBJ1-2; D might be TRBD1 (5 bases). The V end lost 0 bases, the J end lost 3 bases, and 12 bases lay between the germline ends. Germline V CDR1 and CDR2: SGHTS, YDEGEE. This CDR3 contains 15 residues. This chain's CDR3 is CASSLGIDSYYGYTF. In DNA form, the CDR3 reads TGTGCCAGCAGCTTGGGAATTGACAGTTACTATGGCTACACCTTC.

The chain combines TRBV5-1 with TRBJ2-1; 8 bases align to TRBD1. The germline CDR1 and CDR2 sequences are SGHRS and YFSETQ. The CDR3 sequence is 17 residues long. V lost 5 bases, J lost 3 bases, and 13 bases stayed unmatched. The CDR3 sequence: CASSSDRDGFNYNEQFF. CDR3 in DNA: TGCGCCAGCAGTTCGGACAGGGATGGGTTCAACTACAATGAGCAGTTCTTC.

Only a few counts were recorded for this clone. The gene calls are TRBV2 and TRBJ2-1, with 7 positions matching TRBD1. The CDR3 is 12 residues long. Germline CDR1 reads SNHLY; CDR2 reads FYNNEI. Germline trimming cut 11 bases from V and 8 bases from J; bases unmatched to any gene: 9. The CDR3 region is CAGFGTEDEQFF. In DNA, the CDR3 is TGTGCCGGATTCGGGACAGAGGATGAGCAGTTCTTC. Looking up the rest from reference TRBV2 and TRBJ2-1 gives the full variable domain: EPEVTQTPSHQVTQMGQEVILRCVPISNHLYFYWYRQILGQKVEFLVSFYNNEISEKSEIFDDQFSVERPDGSNFTLKIRSTKLEDSAMYFCAGFGTEDEQFFGPGTRLTVL.

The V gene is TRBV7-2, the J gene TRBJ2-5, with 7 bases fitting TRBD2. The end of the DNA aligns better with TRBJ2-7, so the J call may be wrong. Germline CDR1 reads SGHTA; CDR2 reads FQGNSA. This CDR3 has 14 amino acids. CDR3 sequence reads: CASSLGGSHYEQYF. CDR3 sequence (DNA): TGTGCCAGCAGCCTGGGGGGGAGTCACTACGAGCAGTACTTC.

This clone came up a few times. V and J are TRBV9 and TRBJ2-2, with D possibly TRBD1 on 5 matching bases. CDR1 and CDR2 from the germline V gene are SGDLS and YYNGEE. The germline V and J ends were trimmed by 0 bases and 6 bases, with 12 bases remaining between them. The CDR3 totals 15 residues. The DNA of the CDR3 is TGTGCCAGCAGCGTAGAAGGGGAACGGGCCGGGGAGCTGTTTTTT. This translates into CASSVEGERAGELFF.

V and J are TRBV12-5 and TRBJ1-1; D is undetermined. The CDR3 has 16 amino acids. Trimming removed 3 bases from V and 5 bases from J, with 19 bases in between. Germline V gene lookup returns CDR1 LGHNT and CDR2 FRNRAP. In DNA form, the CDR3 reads TGTGCTAGTGGTTTAATTTTGGCTCTTCGGGATACTGAAGCTTTCTTT. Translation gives CASGLILALRDTEAFF.